The 12 T cell receptor beta chains in this list originate from one sample, sequenced in a study of OX40 agonist ivuxolimab in advanced cancers. Profiled with immunoSEQ multiplex PCR; TCRdb holds only in-frame clones, not every one. Of more than 10,000 clones listed, more than 80% are singletons. The sample here was CD4+ or CD8+ T cells sorted from blood, taken in a trial of the OX40 agonist ivuxolimab. The receptor source for this set is an adult with an advanced solid tumor such as melanoma, head and neck, liver or kidney cancer.

V is TRBV7-9 and J is TRBJ1-5, with no clear D. The CDR3 length is 15 residues. Germline V lookup: CDR1 SEHNR, CDR2 FQNEAQ (reference sequence). The germline V and J ends were trimmed by 3 bases and 3 bases, with 12 bases remaining between them. The CDR3 DNA reads as TGTGCCAGCAGCTTGGGAACAGCCGACAATCAGCCCCAGCATTTT. Translating it yields CASSLGTADNQPQHF.

The gene calls are TRBV11-3 and TRBJ2-1; 8 bases agree with TRBD2. After removal of 5 bases from V and 2 bases from J, the junction contained 5 bases not matched to a gene. Germline V gene sequence: CDR1 SGHNT, CDR2 YENEEA. There are 15 residues in the CDR3. CDR3: CASSQDSGTYNEQFF. CDR3 sequence (DNA): TGTGCCAGCAGCCAGGATAGCGGGACCTACAATGAGCAGTTCTTC.

The chain's CDR3 is CASSLDLGPYEQYF. In nucleotides, the CDR3 is TGTGCCAGCAGCTTAGATCTGGGGCCATACGAGCAGTACTTC. The chain couples TRBV11-2 to TRBJ2-7; D might be TRBD1 (5 bases). The germline V gene encodes CDR1 SGHAT and CDR2 FQNNGV. V shed 0 bases and J shed 4 bases, with 10 bases lying between them. The CDR3 loop spans 14 amino acids.

This chain links TRBV2 with TRBJ1-2; D may be TRBD1 (5 bases). This CDR3 region has 13 residues. The V and J ends lost 10 bases and 5 bases respectively, with 17 bases between them. Germline V lookup: CDR1 SNHLY, CDR2 FYNNEI. The CDR3 sequence: CATFDSLLYGYTF. The CDR3 coding sequence is TGTGCCACCTTCGACAGCTTACTATATGGCTACACCTTC.

This chain links TRBV4-2 with TRBJ2-3, with TRBD1 as a possible D gene (6 bases). The germline V gene encodes CDR1 LGHNA and CDR2 YNFKEQ. Between the trimmed V and J ends, which lost 4 bases and 2 bases, there was a span of 10 bases. This CDR3 comprises 14 residues. DNA for the CDR3: TGTGCCAGCAGCCGACGGGACACCACAGATACGCAGTATTTT. Amino acids: CASSRRDTTDTQYF.

This chain connects TRBV5-1 to TRBJ2-7; D is undetermined. The CDR3 is made up of 13 amino acids. Germline V CDR1 and CDR2: SGHRS, YFSETQ. With 1 base removed from V and 1 base from J, the gap between germline ends came to 6 bases. The CDR3 nucleotides read TGCGCCAGCAGCTTGTCAACTTCCTACGAGCAGTACTTC. This sequence encodes CASSLSTSYEQYF.

This chain connects TRBV5-6 to TRBJ1-5, with 7 bases lining up with TRBD1. This CDR3 is 15 amino acids long. Germline V lookup: CDR1 SGHDT, CDR2 YYEEEE. Unmatched junction bases numbered 4, after V lost 4 bases and J lost 0 bases. The CDR3 DNA is TGTGCCAGCAGCCCCCGGACAGGTAGCAATCAGCCCCAGCATTTT. Residues: CASSPRTGSNQPQHF.

This sequence joins TRBV2 and TRBJ2-2; weak D call: TRBD2 (6 bases). V dropped 8 bases and J dropped 1 base, with 14 bases sitting between them. CDR1 SNHLY and CDR2 FYNNEI come from the germline V gene. The CDR3 runs 15 residues. CDR3 in amino acids: CASLANSQNTGELFF. The CDR3 DNA follows: TGTGCCAGCCTAGCGAATAGCCAGAACACCGGGGAGCTGTTTTTT.

This clone is judged medium-sized (0.01 to 0.1%). The chain carries TRBV11-1 and TRBJ1-4, with unresolved D. The germline V gene has CDR1 SGHAT and CDR2 FQDESV (reference sequence). Trimming removed 5 bases at V and 6 bases at J, with 10 bases between. The CDR3 consists of 13 residues. The CDR3 bases are TGTGCCAGCAGCCCGTTGACGGATGAAAAACTGTTTTTT. This codes for CASSPLTDEKLFF.

The V and J genes are TRBV4-3 and TRBJ1-1; perhaps TRBD1 as D (5 bases). The CDR3 spans 14 residues. CDR1 and CDR2 from the germline V gene are LGHNA and YSLEER. V lost 1 base and J lost 4, with 10 bases in between. This CDR3 reads CASSQVTGGTEAFF. CDR3 in DNA: TGCGCCAGCAGCCAAGTAACCGGGGGCACTGAAGCTTTCTTT.

The chain carries TRBV4-2 and TRBJ1-3, with D perhaps TRBD1 (6 bases). The germline CDR1 and CDR2 sequences are LGHNA and YNFKEQ. CDR3 size: 16 residues. V was clipped by 4 bases and J by 2 bases, with 15 bases between them. The DNA of the CDR3 is TGTGCCAGCAGCCCACCTGGACGGGGGCCTGGAAACACCATATATTTT. Its translation is CASSPPGRGPGNTIYF.

J is TRBJ2-7 and V is TRBV10-3; a weak D match, TRBD2 (6 bases). Trimming pared 4 bases from V and 4 bases from J, leaving 11 bases between. The germline gives CDR1 ENHRY, CDR2 SYGVKD. This CDR3 spans 13 amino acids. CDR3 DNA sequence: TGTGCCATCAGTGGGAGGGATTCTTACGAGCAGTACTTC. Translated: CAISGRDSYEQYF.